The 31 T cell receptor beta chains presented below share a single source sample, sequenced in a study of T cells after yellow fever vaccination. TCRdb re-called the 5' RACE reads with MiXCR, one entry per CDR3 protein. The table has fewer than 500,000 distinct CDR3 sequences, roughly a sixth seen once. The sequences come from PBMCs, collected before the yellow fever booster vaccination. These TCRs come from a man between 18 and 29 years old who received the YFV17D yellow fever vaccine.

This clonotype was observed a handful of times. The V call is TRBV20-1, the J call TRBJ2-7, with 7 bases matching TRBD2. The CDR3 sequence is 14 residues long. V was pared by 6 bases and J by 2 bases, with 10 bases of the junction left unmatched. Per germline, CDR1 DFQATT and CDR2 SNEGSKA (reference sequence). The CDR3 nucleotides are TGCAGTGCCTGGGGGGGGGATACCCCCTACGAGCAGTACGTC. Translating gives CSAWGGDTPYEQYV.

The chain employs TRBV5-1 and TRBJ1-2, with TRBD1 matching 12 bases. This CDR3 is built from 19 residues. V dropped 3 bases and J dropped 7; count of bases not matched to a gene: 19. The germline V gene encodes CDR1 SGHRS and CDR2 YFSETQ. CDR3 sequence reads: CASSSISPESGTGGGGYTF. The CDR3 DNA reads TGCGCCAGCAGCTCTATTTCCCCCGAATCCGGGACAGGGGGCGGTGGCTACACCTTC.

The rearrangement links TRBV7-9 to TRBJ2-3; 12 nucleotides match TRBD2. The germline V gene has CDR1 SEHNR and CDR2 FQNEAQ (reference sequence). The junction had 15 bases not matched to a gene; V was cut back by 4 bases and J by 1 base. The CDR3 contains 20 residues. The CDR3 coding sequence is TGTGCCAGCAGCTGGAGGACTAGCGGGGCCACGAAGGAGGGCACAGATACGCAGTATTTT. It is translated as CASSWRTSGATKEGTDTQYF.

This CDR3 reads CASSYSPGVGAIYF. The CDR3 nucleotides read TGTGCCAGCAGTTACTCCCCAGGGGTCGGGGCCATATATTTT. The chain has TRBV6-5 and TRBJ1-3, with D perhaps matching TRBD1 (6 bases). Trimming removed 0 bases from V and 11 bases from J, with 14 bases in between. Germline lookup yields CDR1 MNHEY and CDR2 SVGAGI. This CDR3 has 14 amino acids.

The chain couples TRBV7-2 to TRBJ2-5, with 7 bases that match TRBD1. Trimming removed 0 bases from V and 1 base from J; junction bases left unmatched: 5. The CDR3 contains 16 residues. CDR1 and CDR2 from the germline V gene are SGHTA and FQGNSA. The CDR3 DNA follows: TGTGCCAGCAGCTTAGCGTGGGCAGGGGGCCAAGAGACCCAGTACTTC. Its translation is CASSLAWAGGQETQYF.

The CDR3 here is CASSYPRTESTDTQYF. The CDR3 region has the DNA TGTGCCAGCAGTTACCCTAGGACAGAAAGCACAGATACGCAGTATTTT. The genes are TRBV6-2 or TRBV6-3 and TRBJ2-3; D possibly corresponds to TRBD1 (6 bases). The CDR3 is 16 residues long. Germline CDR1 reads MNHEY; CDR2 reads SVGEGT. V lost 2 bases and J lost 0, with 12 bases in between.

This chain joins TRBV4-1 and TRBJ1-1; TRBD1 aligns across 7 bases. Germline V gene data show CDR1 as MGHRA and CDR2 as YSYEKL. With 1 base clipped from V and 1 base from J, the junction kept 3 bases outside the gene matches. The CDR3 runs 15 residues. The CDR3 here is CASSQGQGRNTEAFF. The CDR3 DNA reads as TGCGCCAGCAGCCAAGGACAGGGAAGGAACACTGAAGCTTTCTTT.

This clonotype has more than one count but fewer than ten. The chain links TRBV4-3 to TRBJ2-5, with 11 bases lining up with TRBD2. The J segment lost 5 bases and the V segment lost 1 base, leaving 9 bases of the junction unmatched. The CDR3 covers 17 residues. Germline V gene data show CDR1 as LGHNA and CDR2 as YSLEER. The CDR3 DNA follows: TGCGCCAGCAGCCAAGGACTAGCGGGGAACCTATGGGAGACCCAGTACTTC. It codes for CASSQGLAGNLWETQYF.

This clonotype was counted only a few times. The rearrangement joins TRBV11-1 to TRBJ2-3, with D perhaps matching TRBD1 or TRBD2 (6 bases each). The germline V and J ends were trimmed by 5 bases and 4 bases, with 19 bases remaining between them. Germline loops: CDR1 SGHAT, CDR2 FQDESV (reference sequence). CDR3 size: 16 residues. The DNA of the CDR3 is TGTGCCAGCAGCCAACGGAGAGGGGGGCTTTCAGATACGCAGTATTTT. The encoded protein is CASSQRRGGLSDTQYF.

The gene calls are TRBV20-1 and TRBJ2-7; TRBD1 aligns across 7 bases. The germline gives CDR1 DFQATT, CDR2 SNEGSKA (reference sequence). V dropped 2 bases and J dropped 4; count of bases not matched to a gene: 5. The CDR3 totals 13 residues. Here the CDR3 reads CSARLGGGYEQYF. CDR3 nucleotide sequence: TGCAGTGCTAGATTAGGGGGCGGATACGAGCAGTACTTC.

This clonotype has a handful of counts. The chain carries TRBV5-5 and TRBJ1-3; 10 bases map to TRBD1. The CDR3 covers 16 residues. Germline V CDR1 and CDR2: SGHKS, YYEKEE (reference sequence). V trimming: 1 base; J trimming: 2 bases; junction bases outside the gene matches: 3. The CDR3: CASSLSGTGAGNTIYF. Here the CDR3 DNA reads TGTGCCAGCAGCTTGTCCGGGACAGGGGCTGGAAACACCATATATTTT.

The rearrangement links TRBV12-3 or TRBV12-4 to TRBJ1-1, with D uncertain. The CDR3 spans 14 residues. Trimming shortened V by 5 bases and J by 3 bases, and 13 bases separated the two germline ends. DNA for the CDR3: TGTGCCAGCAGTCCCAGCTTGGGGTACACTGAAGCTTTCTTT. Its translation is CASSPSLGYTEAFF.

This clonotype was detected a few times. The chain uses TRBV7-9 and TRBJ2-3; D unresolved. Germline CDR1 reads SEHNR; CDR2 reads FQNEAQ (reference sequence). This CDR3 is built from 11 residues. The V gene lost 8 bases and the J gene lost 4 bases, with 7 bases spanning the gap. CDR3 sequence: CASGVADTQYF. Written as DNA, the CDR3 is TGTGCCAGCGGGGTCGCAGATACGCAGTATTTT.

About this clonotype itself: Sequence at one end of the junction differs from germline and may be a read error. V usage is TRBV2 and J usage is TRBJ2-5; 7 positions agree with TRBD2. The CDR3 is 13 amino acids. The germline V gene encodes CDR1 SNHLY and CDR2 FYNNEI. In DNA form, the CDR3 reads TGTGCCAGCGGTGATATAGCGGGAGAGACCCAGTACTTC. Encoded protein: CASGDIAGETQYF. The full variable domain, its missing parts supplied by reference TRBV2 and TRBJ2-5, is EPEVTQTPSHQVTQMGQEVILRCVPISNHLYFYWYRQILGQKVEFLVSFYNNEISEKSEIFDDQFSVERPDGSNFTLKIRSTKLEDSAMYFCASGDIAGETQYFGPGTRLLVL.

This clonotype has only a few counts. V and J are TRBV20-1 and TRBJ2-7, with 8 positions matching TRBD1. Germline assignment: CDR1 DFQATT and CDR2 SNEGSKA (reference sequence). The CDR3 length is 14 residues. The V and J ends lost 6 bases and 4 bases, in that order; junction bases with no gene match: 11. CDR3 nucleotides: TGCAGTGCAAAAGGACAGGGATCCCCTTACGAGCAGTACGTC. Translating it yields CSAKGQGSPYEQYV.

The chain carries TRBV5-1 and TRBJ1-1; tentative D call: TRBD1 (6 bases). The CDR3 consists of 15 residues. The V gene's germline CDR1 is SGHRS and CDR2 YFSETQ. Trimming left V 4 bases short and J 4 bases short, with 17 bases between. CDR3 coding DNA: TGCGCCAGCAGCGGATTACAGGGAGGGGGCACTGAAGCTTTCTTT. This encodes CASSGLQGGGTEAFF.

This chain connects TRBV12-3 or TRBV12-4 to TRBJ2-7, with 9 positions matching TRBD1. The trim removed 6 bases at V and 2 bases at J, leaving 8 bases unmatched. The CDR3 consists of 15 residues. CDR3 region: CASSAGQGAAYEQYF. In DNA form, the CDR3 reads TGTGCCAGCAGCGCGGGACAGGGAGCGGCCTACGAGCAGTACTTC.

This chain uses TRBV11-2 with TRBJ2-5; 10 bases map to TRBD1. Germline CDR1 SGHAT, CDR2 FQNNGV. The CDR3 loop spans 14 amino acids. Losses at the gene ends were 5 bases for V and 7 bases for J; bases not matched to a gene: 7. The CDR3 DNA follows: TGTGCCAGCAGCCCCGACCGGGACAGGGGGACCCAGTACTTC. It yields the protein CASSPDRDRGTQYF.

The chain is built from TRBV20-1 and TRBJ2-7; maybe TRBD1 (6 bases). The germline gives CDR1 DFQATT, CDR2 SNEGSKA (reference sequence). Trimming took off 5 bases at V and 5 bases at J, with 13 bases between the two ends. This CDR3 has 12 residues. The CDR3 nucleotides are TGCAGTGCTGGCCGGGACACCAACGAGCAGTACTTC. Protein sequence: CSAGRDTNEQYF.

This clonotype was observed a few times. The chain links TRBV7-2 to TRBJ1-6, with a weak D call TRBD1 (5 bases). CDR3 length: 17 amino acids. Germline V gives CDR1 SGHTA, CDR2 FQGNSA. The V and J ends lost 5 bases and 0 bases respectively, with 14 bases between them. CDR3 nucleotide sequence: TGTGCCAGCAGCCCGGGACTCGCGAGCTCCTATAATTCACCCCTCCACTTT. Protein: CASSPGLASSYNSPLHF.

This clonotype was seen ten or more times. The V call is TRBV12-3 or TRBV12-4, the J call TRBJ2-2; 10 bases map to TRBD2. Trimming at V came to 7 bases and at J to 1 base, leaving 3 bases not matched to a gene. The CDR3 runs 15 residues. DNA for the CDR3: TGTGCCAGCATTGCTAGCGGGGGGAACACCGGGGAGCTGTTTTTT. Translation gives CASIASGGNTGELFF.

The CDR3 here is CASSNSNLREQYF. The CDR3 bases are TGTGCCAGCAGTAACAGCAACCTGAGGGAGCAGTACTTC. This sequence joins TRBV6-4 and TRBJ2-7; D call uncertain. V lost 5 bases and J 7 bases, leaving 15 bases between the germline ends. CDR1 MRHNA and CDR2 SNTAGT come from the germline V gene. This CDR3 spans 13 amino acids.

The CDR3 nucleotides read TGTGCCAGCAGCCCCCGGGACAGGGGGAGATCAGGGGCCAACGTCCTGACTTTC. This translates into CASSPRDRGRSGANVLTF. The chain joins TRBV7-9 to TRBJ2-6; 11 bases are shared with TRBD1. Germline trimming cut 5 bases from V and 4 bases from J; bases unmatched to any gene: 10. This CDR3 is 18 amino acids long. Germline lookup yields CDR1 SEHNR and CDR2 FQNEAQ (reference sequence).

This clonotype was seen at least ten times. V is TRBV28 and J is TRBJ1-1, with D possibly being TRBD1 (5 bases). CDR1 and CDR2 from the germline V gene are MDHEN and SYDVKM. This CDR3 is built from 12 residues. Deletions cut 7 bases from V and 5 bases from J, with 11 bases between. The CDR3 is CASIRGGTEAFF. In nucleotides, the CDR3 is TGTGCCAGCATTAGGGGAGGGACTGAAGCTTTCTTT.

The V gene is TRBV24-1, the J gene TRBJ2-7, with 7 bases aligning to TRBD2. CDR1 is KGHDR, CDR2 SFDVKD, per germline. This CDR3 is 15 amino acids long. V gave up 8 bases and J gave up 2 bases; unmatched junction bases: 11. For the CDR3, the DNA is TGTGCCACCACCTTGGAGGGAGCGGGGACCTACGAGCAGTACTTC. Translated, it gives CATTLEGAGTYEQYF.

This clonotype was observed a few times. The V gene is TRBV4-1, the J gene TRBJ1-5, with 7 bases identical to TRBD1. Germline-derived CDR1 and CDR2 are MGHRA and YSYEKL. V was clipped by 4 bases and J by 2 bases; unmatched bases: 2. The CDR3 covers 14 residues. The CDR3 region has the DNA TGCGCCAGCAGCCGCGACAGGGGCAATCAGCCCCAGCATTTT. Protein product: CASSRDRGNQPQHF.

This clonotype was counted a few times. This chain links TRBV6-1 with TRBJ1-1, with TRBD1 matching 8 bases. This CDR3 contains 14 residues. V lost 4 bases to trimming and J lost 5 bases; unmatched junction nucleotides: 6. Germline CDR1 is MNHNS and CDR2 is SASEGT. The CDR3 DNA is TGTGCCAGCAGTGCGGACAGGGTTTGGACTGAAGCTTTCTTT. This translates into CASSADRVWTEAFF.

This clonotype was seen a handful of times. The rearrangement links TRBV20-1 to TRBJ2-1; D not resolved. The CDR3 consists of 12 residues. CDR1 and CDR2 (germline): DFQATT, SNEGSKA (reference sequence). V was shortened by 0 bases and J by 8 bases, with 8 bases between the two germline ends. The CDR3, as DNA: TGCAGTGCTAGAGATGGGCTAGATGAGCAGTTCTTC. Amino acid sequence: CSARDGLDEQFF.

This clonotype was detected ten times or more. The rearrangement links TRBV6-2 or TRBV6-3 to TRBJ1-1, with 8 bases that match TRBD1. The trim removed 6 bases at V and 2 bases at J, leaving 2 bases unmatched. The CDR3 sequence is 13 residues long. The germline V gene has CDR1 MNHEY and CDR2 SVGEGT. The CDR3 DNA is TGTGCCAGCAGACAGGGGGGCAACACTGAAGCTTTCTTT. Translated, it gives CASRQGGNTEAFF.

The rearrangement uses TRBV7-9 and TRBJ2-7, with D possibly matching TRBD1 (6 bases). Trimming took 5 bases from V and 5 from J, leaving 7 bases between them. Germline V gene sequence: CDR1 SEHNR, CDR2 FQNEAQ (reference sequence). The CDR3 runs 11 residues. The CDR3 reads CASSEGDEQYV. The CDR3 DNA sequence: TGTGCCAGCAGCGAGGGGGACGAGCAGTACGTC.

The V gene is TRBV20-1, the J gene TRBJ2-7; 7 bases map to TRBD1. The V gene's germline CDR1 is DFQATT and CDR2 SNEGSKA (reference sequence). This CDR3 is 13 amino acids long. Trimming at V came to 2 bases and at J to 5 bases, leaving 6 bases not matched to a gene. In DNA, the CDR3 is TGCAGTGCTAGACCACTCGACAGGGACGAGCAGTACGTC. Residues: CSARPLDRDEQYV.